This TCR beta chain was retrieved from a study of post-analysis software for immune sequencing data. Looking at the study overall: Relapsing-remitting, secondary progressive and progressive-relapsing courses of multiple sclerosis were included. Whole-study results and caveats: Among five TRBV segments more frequent in patients than controls were TRBV5-6, TRBV5-1 and TRBV20-1.

Germline V gene data show CDR1 as SQVTM and CDR2 as ANQGSEA. The ends were cut back, 7 bases at V and 5 bases at J, with 8 bases in the middle. CDR3 length: 11 residues. A single count supports this clonotype. Its specificity is unknown. Every TCR beta cDNA library bore unique molecular identifiers. cDNA molecules numbering about 490,000 came from approximately 0.91 to 9.4 million T cells. TCRdb recomputed calls from the PCR reads with MiXCR, one row per CDR3 protein. The sample records 740,000 or so distinct CDR3 sequences, roughly half being singletons. The source material was blood. This chain connects TRBV29-1 to TRBJ2-2; unclear D gene. The TCR was taken from a girl aged 10 to 17 with multiple sclerosis. The DNA of the CDR3 is TGCAGCGCCGTGGGGACCGGGGAGCTGTTTTTT. This translates into CSAVGTGELFF.